Below, one T cell receptor beta chain is given with its context. Its target is not known. This table comes from immunoSEQ multiplex PCR, and its TCRdb copy is limited to in-frame clones, with some not included. The data show roughly 170,000 clones, approximately 91% seen once. This entry comes from a study of T cell responses to AZD1222 COVID-19 vaccine. Notes on the study in general: The peak T cell response came first, and repertoires were sampled only after it. A reported finding is that nearly half of spike-specific TCRs target unmutated variant regions.

This CDR3 has 17 amino acids. The V end lost 4 bases, the J end lost 0 bases, and 16 bases lay between the germline ends. Looked up from germline, CDR1 is WSHSY and CDR2 is SAAADI. The specimen was peripheral blood, collected on day 0 of AZD1222 vaccination. The V and J genes are TRBV10-2 and TRBJ2-1; D is possibly TRBD1 or TRBD2 (5 bases each). This TCR derives from an adult in good health. The CDR3 here is CASSVGARLSSYNEQFF. Written as DNA, the CDR3 is TGCGCCAGCAGTGTCGGGGCGAGATTAAGCTCCTACAATGAGCAGTTCTTC.